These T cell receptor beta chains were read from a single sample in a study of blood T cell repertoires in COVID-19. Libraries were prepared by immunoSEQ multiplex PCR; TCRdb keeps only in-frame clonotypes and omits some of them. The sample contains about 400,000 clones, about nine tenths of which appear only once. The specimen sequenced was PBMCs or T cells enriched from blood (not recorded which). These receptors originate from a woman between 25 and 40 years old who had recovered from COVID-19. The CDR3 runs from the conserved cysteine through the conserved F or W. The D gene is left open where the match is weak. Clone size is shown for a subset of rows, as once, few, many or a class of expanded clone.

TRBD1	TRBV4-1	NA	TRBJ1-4	TGCGCCAGCAGCCAGGCCGGGACAGTCGTTCCAACTAATGAAAAACTGTTTTTT	CASSQAGTVVPTNEKLFF
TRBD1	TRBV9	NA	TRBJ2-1	TGTGCCAGCAGCGCAAATCTAAACCGGGACAGGACATCCAATGAGCAGTTCTTC	CASSANLNRDRTSNEQFF
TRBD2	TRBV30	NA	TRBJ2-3	TGTGCCTGGAGTGCATCGATTAACGGGACTAGCGGTTTTTTCTCTAGCACAGATACGCAGTATTTT	CAWSASINGTSGFFSSTDTQYF
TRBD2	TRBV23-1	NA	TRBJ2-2	TGCGCCAGCAGCCCCGGGATAGCGGGAGGGCTAATGCGGACCGGGGAGCTGTTTTTT	CASSPGIAGGLMRTGELFF
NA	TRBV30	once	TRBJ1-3	TGTGCCTGGAGTCTAAGAGGAAACACCATATATTTT	CAWSLRGNTIYF
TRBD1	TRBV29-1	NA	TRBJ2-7	TGCAGCGCTGGACAGGGCATCACACCTAGCTCCTACGAGCAGTACTTC	CSAGQGITPSSYEQYF
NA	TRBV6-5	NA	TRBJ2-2	TGTGCCAGCAGTTACTTAGGGGGACACGGGGAGCTGTTTTTT	CASSYLGGHGELFF
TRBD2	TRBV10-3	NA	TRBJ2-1	TGTGCCATCAGTGAGTCCGGGGGGTACAATGAGCAGTTCTTC	CAISESGGYNEQFF
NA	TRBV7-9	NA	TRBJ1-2	TGTGCCAGCAGCTCCGGGGGTACCCACTCTTTC	CASSSGGTHSF
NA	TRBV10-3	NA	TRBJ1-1	TGTGCCATCAGTGATCACGGACAGAATGAAGCTTTCTTT	CAISDHGQNEAFF
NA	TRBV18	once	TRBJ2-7	TGTGCCAGCTCGACGGGACAAGGGTACTACGAGCAGTACTTC	CASSTGQGYYEQYF
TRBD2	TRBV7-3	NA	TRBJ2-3	TGTGCCAGCAGCTTGGGTAGCGGGACAGATACGCAGTATTTT	CASSLGSGTDTQYF
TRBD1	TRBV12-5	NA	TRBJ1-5	TGTGCTAGTGGTTTCACGACAGGGGCGTCTAGCAATCAGCCCCAGCATTTT	CASGFTTGASSNQPQHF
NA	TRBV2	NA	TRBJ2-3	TGTGCCAGCAGTGAAGCGCTTTACGGTAATACGCAGTATTTT	CASSEALYGNTQYF
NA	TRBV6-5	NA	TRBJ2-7	TGTGCCAGCAGTCGGACAGACTTTTCCTACGAGCAGTACTTC	CASSRTDFSYEQYF